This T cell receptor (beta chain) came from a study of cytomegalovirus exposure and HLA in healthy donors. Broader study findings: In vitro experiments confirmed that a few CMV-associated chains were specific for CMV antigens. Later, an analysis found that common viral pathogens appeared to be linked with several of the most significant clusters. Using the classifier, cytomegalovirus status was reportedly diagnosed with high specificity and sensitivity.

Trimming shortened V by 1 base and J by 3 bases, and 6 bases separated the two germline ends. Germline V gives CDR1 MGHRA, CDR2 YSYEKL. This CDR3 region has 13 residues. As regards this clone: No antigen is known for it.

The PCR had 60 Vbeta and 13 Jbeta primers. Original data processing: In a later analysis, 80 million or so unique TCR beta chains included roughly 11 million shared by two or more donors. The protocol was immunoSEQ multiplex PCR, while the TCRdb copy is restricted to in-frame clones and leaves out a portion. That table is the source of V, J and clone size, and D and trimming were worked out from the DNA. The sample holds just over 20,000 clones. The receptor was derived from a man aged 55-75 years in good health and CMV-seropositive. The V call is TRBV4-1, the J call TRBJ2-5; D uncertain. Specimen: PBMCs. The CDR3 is CASSQGLEETQYF. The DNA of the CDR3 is TGCGCCAGCAGCCAAGGGCTCGAAGAGACCCAGTACTTC.